The next 3 T cell receptor beta chains were all read from a single sample in a study of blood T cell repertoires in COVID-19. TCRdb's table, derived via immunoSEQ multiplex PCR, lists solely in-frame clones and lacks some. This sample has some 100,000 clones, with approximately 79% found just once. The sequenced material came from peripheral blood. These receptors were taken from a man aged 65-85 years with COVID-19, enrolled during active disease.

V gene TRBV15 combines with J gene TRBJ2-5; 9 nucleotides agree with TRBD1. The germline CDR1 and CDR2 sequences are LNHNV and YYDKDF (reference sequence). V lost 2 bases, J lost 1 base, and 2 bases stayed unmatched. The CDR3 length is 15 residues. CDR3 DNA sequence: TGTGCCACCAGCAGACTGGGACAGGGCCAAGAGACCCAGTACTTC. This translates into CATSRLGQGQETQYF.

The chain combines TRBV28 with TRBJ2-5, with TRBD2 matching 12 bases. The V gene's germline CDR1 is MDHEN and CDR2 SYDVKM. V trimming: 3 bases; J trimming: 4 bases; junction bases outside the gene matches: 6. The CDR3 totals 16 residues. CDR3 sequence: CASSFRLAGGAETQYF. In DNA, the CDR3 is TGTGCCAGCAGTTTCCGCCTAGCGGGAGGGGCAGAGACCCAGTACTTC.

The rearrangement uses TRBV5-1 and TRBJ2-5; 7 nucleotides align to TRBD2. The V gene end was trimmed by 4 bases and the J gene end by 0 bases; junction bases not matched to a gene: 9. CDR3 length: 16 amino acids. The germline CDR1 and CDR2 sequences are SGHRS and YFSETQ. The chain's CDR3 is CASSTRGGTYQETQYF. The CDR3 DNA reads as TGCGCCAGCAGCACGCGGGGAGGGACGTACCAAGAGACCCAGTACTTC.